This entry is about one TCR beta chain. The entry originates in a study of blood T cell repertoires in COVID-19. Whole-study context: Samples representing acute and convalescent COVID-19 were sourced from the United States, Italy and Spain. T cells, B-cell-depleted T cells, or PBMCs provided the cDNA or gDNA that served as material.

Under the authors' procedure: Amplification of reference gene primers provided the estimated nucleated cell counts. Assay: immunoSEQ multiplex PCR; the TCRdb copy retains only in-frame clones and omits some. Clone size and V and J calls were adopted from that table, with D and trimming inferred from the DNA. The top ten clones hold under 4% of a sample with 110,000 or so clones, about 85% of them seen once. Sequencing was performed on peripheral blood. The sequence was collected from a man aged 40-49 years with acute or convalescent COVID-19.

Here the CDR3 DNA reads TGTGCCAGCAGCTTATTGGCAGGGGCACATCAGCCCCAGCATTTT. Translated: CASSLLAGAHQPQHF. J is TRBJ1-5 and V is TRBV11-2, with D possibly being TRBD1 (6 bases). Trimming shortened V by 2 bases and J by 5 bases, and 13 bases separated the two germline ends. The CDR3 sequence is 15 residues long. Germline assignment: CDR1 SGHAT and CDR2 FQNNGV.